This T cell receptor (beta chain) was captured by sequencing in a study of blood T cell repertoires in COVID-19. The assay was immunoSEQ multiplex PCR, and TCRdb's table has in-frame clones only and misses some. The sample contains 200,000 to 250,000 clones, approximately 86% of which appear only once. The CDR3 is made up of 15 amino acids. V shed 6 bases and J shed 7 bases, with 17 bases lying between them. The J gene is TRBJ1-6, the V gene TRBV5-3; TRBD1 is a possible D gene (5 bases). TRBV5-3 is flagged as an ORF with uncertain function. The source of this sequence is a woman younger than 45 who had recovered from COVID-19. The sequencing input was peripheral blood. In DNA form, the CDR3 reads TGTGCCAGAAACAAAAGCAGGGTTGGGAATTCACCCCTCCACTTT. Protein sequence: CARNKSRVGNSPLHF.